One sample yielded the 13 T cell receptor beta chains listed below, sequenced in a study of read filtering for tumor transcriptome and immune sequencing. From roughly 390 ng of RNA, a library with molecular barcoded alpha/delta and beta/gamma adaptors was made. TCRdb redid the calling of the reads with MiXCR, one entry per CDR3 protein. The sample shows some 39,000 distinct CDR3 sequences, around 13% of them seen only once. Material for sequencing was a population of CD138-negative cells sorted from bone marrow. These receptor sequences come from a donor at least 40 years old with multiple myeloma.

This clonotype was found a few times. This chain connects TRBV6-2 or TRBV6-3 to TRBJ1-1, with 7 bases that match TRBD1. V was clipped by 6 bases and J by 1 base; unmatched bases: 8. The CDR3 extends over 15 amino acids. CDR1 and CDR2 (germline): MNHEY, SVGEGT. CDR3: CASRTYRGANTEAFF. As DNA, the CDR3 is TGTGCCAGCAGAACCTACAGGGGAGCGAACACTGAAGCTTTCTTT.

With respect to this clonotype: This clone may be a read error of a much larger clone one base away. The chain uses TRBV7-9 and TRBJ2-1; perhaps TRBD1 as D (5 bases). Germline loops: CDR1 SEHNR, CDR2 FQNEAQ (reference sequence). The CDR3 length is 13 residues. CDR3 bases: TGTGCCAGCAGCTTAGGACAGCACAAGGAGCAGTTCTTC. Its translation is CASSLGQHKEQFF.

This clonotype was recorded at least ten times. The chain joins TRBV7-9 to TRBJ2-1, with 8 positions matching TRBD2. Germline CDR1 and CDR2: SEHNR and FQNEAQ (reference sequence). Trimming at V came to 3 bases and at J to 3 bases, leaving 4 bases not matched to a gene. This CDR3 is 15 amino acids long. CDR3 bases: TGTGCCAGCAGCTTTGGCGGGGGGCACTACAATGAGCAGTTCTTC. This sequence encodes CASSFGGGHYNEQFF.

On this clonotype: A read error may be the cause here, since a much bigger clone is one base away. This chain uses TRBV5-6 with TRBJ1-6, with a weak D call TRBD1 (5 bases). V lost 4 bases and J lost 8, with 19 bases in between. This CDR3 spans 16 amino acids. Germline V gene sequence: CDR1 SGHDT, CDR2 YYEEEE. CDR3 sequence (DNA): TGTGCCAGCAGCCCCGGGGGAGGGCGAATAGATTCACCCCTCCACTTT. This sequence encodes CASSPGGGRIDSPLHF.

In this sample, this clonotype turned up many times. The genes are TRBV6-2 or TRBV6-3 and TRBJ2-1; TRBD2 agrees at 8 bases. V was clipped by 6 bases and J by 15 bases; unmatched bases: 13. CDR1 is MNHEY and CDR2 is SVGEGT in the germline V gene. The CDR3 consists of 13 residues. This CDR3 is CASRQLAENRRFF. The CDR3, as DNA: TGTGCCAGCAGGCAACTAGCGGAGAATCGTCGGTTCTTC.

This clonotype was observed at least ten times. The chain uses TRBV5-1 and TRBJ1-1; maybe TRBD1 (6 bases). CDR1 is SGHRS, CDR2 YFSETQ, per germline. The CDR3 loop spans 13 amino acids. V lost 4 bases and J 10 bases, leaving 17 bases between the germline ends. In DNA form, the CDR3 reads TGCGCCAGCAGCCCGTATGGGGGCGGAAGAGCTTTCTTT. It encodes CASSPYGGGRAFF.

This clonotype was counted ten times or more. The V call is TRBV15, the J call TRBJ2-1; D perhaps matches TRBD1 (6 bases). CDR1 is LNHNV and CDR2 is YYDKDF in the germline V gene (reference sequence). The CDR3 runs 15 residues. V was pared by 3 bases and J by 7 bases, with 16 bases between. This CDR3 reads CATSSEGDIVNEQFF. The CDR3 DNA reads as TGTGCCACCAGCAGTGAGGGGGACATTGTGAATGAGCAGTTCTTC.

This clonotype was seen many times. The conserved final phenylalanine or tryptophan is absent from the CDR3, which likely points to a read error. V and J are TRBV27 and TRBJ2-3; 9 bases are shared with TRBD1. Germline CDR1 reads MNHEY; CDR2 reads SMNVEV (reference sequence). The J segment lost 2 bases and the V segment lost 5 bases, leaving 8 bases of the junction unmatched. The length of the CDR3 is 16 residues. CDR3 in amino acids: CASSPLRTGATDTQYS. The CDR3 nucleotides read TGTGCCAGCAGTCCACTTAGGACAGGGGCCACAGATACGCAGTATTCT.

This clonotype was detected many times. The chain recombines TRBV12-3 or TRBV12-4 with TRBJ1-1; no reliable D call. V shed 7 bases and J shed 1 base, with 7 bases lying between them. The CDR3 sequence is 12 residues long. CDR3 DNA: TGTGCCAGCACCCTCAAGAACACTGAAGCTTTCTTT. As protein: CASTLKNTEAFF.

The genes are TRBV7-3 and TRBJ2-2; D ambiguous. The CDR3 spans 17 residues. Germline V gene data show CDR1 as SGHTA and CDR2 as FQGTGA. Trimming shortened V by 0 bases and J by 2 bases, and 13 bases separated the two germline ends. CDR3 amino acids: CASSLTYLPINTGELFF. As DNA, the CDR3 is TGTGCCAGCAGCTTAACGTACCTCCCTATAAACACCGGGGAGCTGTTTTTT.

The chain couples TRBV27 to TRBJ2-1; the match to TRBD1 covers 7 bases. Germline V gene lookup returns CDR1 MNHEY and CDR2 SMNVEV (reference sequence). The CDR3 covers 17 residues. The junction had 20 bases not matched to a gene; V was cut back by 6 bases and J by 9 bases. The CDR3 region is CASSRTGKTGQSSEQFF. CDR3 nucleotide sequence: TGTGCCAGCAGCCGGACGGGCAAAACGGGACAGTCCAGTGAGCAGTTCTTC.

This clonotype was detected only a few times. The chain recombines TRBV3-1 with TRBJ2-3; 9 bases are shared with TRBD1. V shed 4 bases and J 4 bases; nucleotides not matched to a gene: 3. The CDR3 is made up of 14 amino acids. Germline CDR1 LGHDT, CDR2 YNNKEL (reference sequence). CDR3 region: CASSLRTGADTQYF. DNA of the CDR3: TGTGCCAGCAGCCTTCGGACAGGGGCAGATACGCAGTATTTT.

This clonotype was seen ten or more times. V usage is TRBV5-1 and J usage is TRBJ2-1, with D unresolved. Between the trimmed V and J ends, which lost 0 bases and 0 bases, there was a span of 7 bases. This CDR3 has 15 amino acids. Looked up from germline, CDR1 is SGHRS and CDR2 is YFSETQ. DNA for the CDR3: TGCGCCAGCAGCTTGGCCGCCAGCTCCTACAATGAGCAGTTCTTC. It is translated as CASSLAASSYNEQFF.